This record looks at one T cell receptor (beta chain) sequence and its context. Its target is unknown. The data were taken from a study of T cell responses to AZD1222 COVID-19 vaccine. Background on the study: Second doses at about 4 or about 12 weeks were pooled.

Notes on the study in general: There were vaccine-associated CD4 TCRs across spike, dominant at 160-218 and 743-854. There were repertoire samples only from the period after the peak T cell response. Donors were mostly white British, more females; clonal diversity possibly underestimated.

Clones were read by immunoSEQ multiplex PCR, and TCRdb kept only the in-frame ones, dropping some. The sample holds about 130,000 clones, under 90% seen once. The source was peripheral blood, collected on day 0 of AZD1222 vaccination. The sequence was collected from an adult in good health.

This chain's CDR3 is CASRGQPNQPQHF. CDR3 bases: TGTGCCAGCAGGGGACAGCCGAATCAGCCCCAGCATTTT. The chain has TRBV12-3 or TRBV12-4 and TRBJ1-5; 7 nucleotides line up with TRBD1. The CDR3 spans 13 residues. Trimming at V came to 6 bases and at J to 4 bases, leaving 3 bases not matched to a gene.